This TCR beta chain was retrieved from a study of radiotherapy plus CTLA-4 blockade in lung cancer. Overall study context: An objective response was seen in 18% of patients, and disease control in about 31%. Study results and limitations: Best predicting response, reportedly, were early blood T cell clone dynamics, with interferon-beta.

The junction had 4 bases not matched to a gene; V was cut back by 6 bases and J by 2 bases. Germline lookup yields CDR1 MNHNY and CDR2 SVGAGI (reference sequence). There are 14 residues in the CDR3. Those patients who had chemo-refractory metastatic non-small-cell lung cancer were given focal radiation along with CTLA-4 blockade through ipilimumab. The data were produced by immunoSEQ multiplex PCR, yet TCRdb's version contains in-frame clones alone and is incomplete. The sample lists tens of thousands of clones; roughly 60% were seen once. Sample share makes this clone medium-sized (0.01 to 0.1%). Its antigen is as yet unknown.

The material sequenced was peripheral blood, taken from a patient treated with radiotherapy plus ipilimumab. This TCR was sampled from a human donor with non-small cell lung cancer who had a partial response to radiotherapy plus ipilimumab. The J gene is TRBJ2-1, the V gene TRBV6-6; 7 nucleotides agree with TRBD2. Written as DNA, the CDR3 is TGTGCCAGCAGGGGGGGGAGTACCTACAATGAGCAGTTCTTC. Translating it yields CASRGGSTYNEQFF.